The present TCR beta chain was sequenced within a study of neurological immune-mediated disorders (dated by TCRdb to between 2018 and 2021). Study-level background: Among the roughly 35 multiple sclerosis patients, roughly 31 had relapsing-remitting MS and 3 had secondary progressive MS. Longitudinal samples, technical triplicates and paired sorted CD4+ and CD8+ T-cell subsets, alongside PBMC samples, were included among the roughly 110 TCR-beta libraries. The cohort included 60 to 75 subjects: approximately 14 with HAM/TSP, around 34 with multiple sclerosis, and some 20 healthy controls. Peripheral blood TCR-beta repertoires from patients with HTLV-I-associated myelopathy (HAM/TSP), patients with multiple sclerosis, and healthy controls were compared in the study using UMI-based sequencing. Points the paper makes about the study in general: In a phylogenetic analysis, the repertoires of 18 out of 34 MS patients fell into a single cluster of related CDR3 sequences, pointing to a possible signature at the repertoire level. The MS cluster was not associated with any clinical or MRI features, and the authors stated that larger cohorts are needed. TCR clonal expansion was highest in HAM/TSP patients and lowest in MS patients, with MS patients falling below even healthy controls. No identical CDR3 amino acid sequences were shared among expanded clones across subjects, suggesting private TCR-beta repertoires in all groups.

This clonotype was observed at least ten times. Its antigen is not yet known. No base qualities exist here, and no much larger clone lies one base off it. The CDR3 contains 13 residues, cysteine and phenylalanine counted. Only the CDR3 part of the read is kept: 39 bases, read in frame from the first base. Trimmed from V: 8 bases; trimmed from J: 7 bases; junction bases lacking a gene match: 8. cDNA synthesis used template-switch 5'RACE with a primer carrying a 10-nucleotide random unique molecular identifier tagging each TCR transcript. Every sequencing run yielded over 190 million TCR-beta sequences covering 15-18 subjects. The RNeasy kit was used for extraction of total RNA. The KAPA Real-time Library Amplification kit was used to amplify TCR-beta VDJ regions with primers targeting the TCR constant region and the 5'RACE anchor. Sample indexes and Illumina adaptors were added in a first PCR, and a second PCR then increased library yield. After Ampure bead purification, the TCR product of roughly 650 bp was size-selected on a 2% E-gel SizeSelection system. Before pooling, library quality was checked on a Bioanalyzer, concentration was measured with Qubit, and libraries were quantified with the Kapa Library Quantification kit. An Illumina HiSeq 2500 sequenced the libraries paired-end 2 x 150 bp. To increase sequence diversity, roughly 24-31% phiX was spiked into each library pool. Regarding the original processing steps: Quality-filtered reads were processed with the UMI-based MiGEC pipeline, which removed over 75% of raw TCR sequences during error correction. IMGT germline references were used for aligning VDJ genes, and each clonotype was defined as a unique CDR3 amino acid sequence together with its V-J genes. VDJtools evaluated clonal expansion, Shannon diversity and CDR3 relatedness (CalcPairwiseDistances, ClusterSamples); CLCbio workbench built phylogenetic trees. Using coefficient-of-variation modelling across technical triplicates, the study counted a clone as expanded if it had at least 8 unique UMIs. TCRdb passed the public sequencing reads through fastp at Q25 and MiXCR, retaining productive beta sequences. One record per CDR3 amino acid sequence lists the most common genes and DNA. Here the V and J calls rest on TCRdb's processing, not on the authors' analysis. The sample table holds about 55,000 distinct CDR3 sequences, of which 4% to 5.5% were seen once. Of the sample, 2.5% to 3% is held by the ten largest clones.

For the unsorted PBMC libraries, 2 million PBMCs were stored in RNAlater at -80 degrees C until RNA extraction and were used to generate the libraries. The multiple sclerosis patients were enrolled in a US clinical protocol that evaluated disease progression with magnetic resonance imaging. Peripheral blood was subjected to Ficoll-Hypaque density gradient centrifugation to isolate PBMCs, which were then cryopreserved in liquid nitrogen. The chain is encoded by TRBV12-3 or TRBV12-4 joined to TRBJ2-3; 8 middle bases align to TRBD2. This TCR was sampled from a man aged 50 to 60 with multiple sclerosis. The sequenced sample consisted of PBMCs. The CDR3 region: CASSRLAGNTQYF. The DNA is TGTGCCAGCTCAAGGCTAGCGGGTAATACGCAGTATTTT.